This T cell receptor (beta chain) is from a study of blood T cell repertoires in COVID-19. Study-wide background: Samples of COVID-19 (acute and convalescent) were obtained from the United States, Italy and Spain. T cells, B-cell-depleted T cells, or PBMCs provided the cDNA or gDNA that served as material.

In the authors' workflow: Reference gene primer amplification gave nucleated cell count estimates. The repertoire was sequenced with immunoSEQ multiplex PCR; TCRdb's copy has only in-frame clones and lacks some. The DNA gave D and trimming, while V, J and clone size come from that table. This sample carries roughly 500,000 clones, 70% to 90% of them seen once, and the ten largest clones take under 4%. The CDR3 contains 15 residues. After removal of 5 bases from V and 9 bases from J, the junction contained 10 bases not matched to a gene. The germline V gene encodes CDR1 MNHEY and CDR2 SVGEGT. The chain has TRBV6-2 or TRBV6-3 and TRBJ2-7; 13 nucleotides match TRBD2. The sequencing sample was made of peripheral blood. The TCR comes from a human donor in a cohort sampled during active COVID-19. CDR3 sequence reads: CASSTMIRTSGGQYF. In DNA, the CDR3 is TGTGCCAGCAGTACGATGATCCGGACTAGCGGGGGGCAGTACTTC.